This T cell receptor beta chain was found in a study of shared clonotypes between healthy human individuals. V lost 3 bases, J lost 7 bases, and 19 bases lay in between. CDR1 and CDR2 from the germline V gene are LNHNV and YYDKDF (reference sequence). The CDR3 runs 16 residues. Study results and caveats: Few donors limited the genetic and exposure-history diversity represented.

Several immunoSEQ plates held equal portions of the genomic DNA taken from each subset. Libraries were prepared by immunoSEQ multiplex PCR; TCRdb keeps only in-frame clonotypes and omits some of them. Among about 730,000 clones listed, 55% to 75% were seen once. Remarks on this clone: Its specificity is not known.

The V gene is TRBV15, the J gene TRBJ2-1; D is uncertain. The receptor was isolated from a woman in her 30s in good health. Sequenced: memory CD4+ T cells sorted from blood. Sample subset: CD45RA-negative fraction. The CDR3: CATSSPRLSLRNEQFF. CDR3 DNA: TGTGCCACCAGCAGTCCACGACTCAGCTTACGGAATGAGCAGTTCTTC.